This T cell receptor beta chain was retrieved from a study of blood T cell repertoires in COVID-19. At the level of the study: Specimens from acute and convalescent COVID-19 originated in the United States, Italy and Spain.

The cohort comprised adults aged about 18 to 89 years residing in around 25 US areas. For recovered donors of Cohort 3, there were two negative PCRs, clearance, or symptom resolution. Original processing notes: Reference gene primer amplification in the assay estimated nucleated cell counts. Profiled with immunoSEQ multiplex PCR; TCRdb holds only in-frame clones, not every one. The V and J calls and clone size are taken from that table; D and trimming were inferred from the DNA. The repertoire consists of approximately 230,000 clones, with around 80% occurring once and the leading ten covering roughly 15%. The CDR3 consists of 14 residues. J lost 3 bases, V lost 3 bases, and 3 bases had no gene match. The germline V gene has CDR1 LNHDA and CDR2 SQIVND (reference sequence).

Sequencing input: PBMCs or T cells enriched from blood (not recorded which). The sequence derives from a man between 35 and 55 years old who had recovered from COVID-19. V is TRBV19 and J is TRBJ1-2, with 8 bases aligning to TRBD1. In nucleotides, the CDR3 is TGTGCCAGTAGTATCCCCAGGGGGCACTATGGCTACACCTTC. It codes for CASSIPRGHYGYTF.